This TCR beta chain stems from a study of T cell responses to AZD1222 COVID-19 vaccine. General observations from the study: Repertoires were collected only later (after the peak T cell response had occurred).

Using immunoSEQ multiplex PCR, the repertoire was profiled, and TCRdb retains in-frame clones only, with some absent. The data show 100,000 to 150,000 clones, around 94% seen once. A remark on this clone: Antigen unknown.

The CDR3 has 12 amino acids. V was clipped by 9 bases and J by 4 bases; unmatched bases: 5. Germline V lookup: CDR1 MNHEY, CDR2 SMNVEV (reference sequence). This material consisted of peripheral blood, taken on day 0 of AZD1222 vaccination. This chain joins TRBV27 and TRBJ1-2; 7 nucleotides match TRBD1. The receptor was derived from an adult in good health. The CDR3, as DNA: TGTGCCAGTTCTACAGGGGCCTATGGCTACACCTTC. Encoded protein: CASSTGAYGYTF.